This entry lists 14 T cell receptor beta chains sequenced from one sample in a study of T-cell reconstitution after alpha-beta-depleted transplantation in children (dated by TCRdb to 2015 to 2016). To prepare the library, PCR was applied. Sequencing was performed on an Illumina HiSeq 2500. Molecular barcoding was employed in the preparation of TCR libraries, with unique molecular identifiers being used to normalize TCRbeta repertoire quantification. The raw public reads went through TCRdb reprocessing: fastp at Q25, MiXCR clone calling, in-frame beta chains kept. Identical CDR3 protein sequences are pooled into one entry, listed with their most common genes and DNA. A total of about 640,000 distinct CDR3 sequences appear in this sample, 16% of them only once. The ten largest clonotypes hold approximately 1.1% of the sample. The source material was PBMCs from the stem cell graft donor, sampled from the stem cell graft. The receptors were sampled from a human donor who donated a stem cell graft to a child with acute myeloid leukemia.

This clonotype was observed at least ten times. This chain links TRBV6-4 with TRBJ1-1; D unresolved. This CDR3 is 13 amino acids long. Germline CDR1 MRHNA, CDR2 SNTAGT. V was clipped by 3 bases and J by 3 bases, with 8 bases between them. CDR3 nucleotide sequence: TGTGCCAGCAGTGAGGGGAGGTACACTGAAGCTTTCTTT. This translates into CASSEGRYTEAFF.

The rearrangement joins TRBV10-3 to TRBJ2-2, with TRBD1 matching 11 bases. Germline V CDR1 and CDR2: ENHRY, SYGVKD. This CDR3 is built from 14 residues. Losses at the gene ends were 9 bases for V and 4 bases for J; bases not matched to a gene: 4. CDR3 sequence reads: CAMGTGGGTGELFF. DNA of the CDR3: TGTGCCATGGGGACAGGGGGAGGCACCGGGGAGCTGTTTTTT.

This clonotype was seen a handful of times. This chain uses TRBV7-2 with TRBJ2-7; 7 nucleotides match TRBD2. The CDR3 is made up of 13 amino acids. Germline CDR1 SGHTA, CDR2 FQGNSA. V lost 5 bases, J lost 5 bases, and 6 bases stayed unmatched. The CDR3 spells CASSAFGGNEQYF. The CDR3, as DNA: TGTGCCAGCAGCGCCTTCGGGGGGAACGAGCAGTACTTC.

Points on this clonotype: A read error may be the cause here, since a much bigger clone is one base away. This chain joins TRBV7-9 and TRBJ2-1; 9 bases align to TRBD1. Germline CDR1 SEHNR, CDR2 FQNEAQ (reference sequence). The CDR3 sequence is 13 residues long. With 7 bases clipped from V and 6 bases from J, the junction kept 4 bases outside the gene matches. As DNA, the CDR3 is TGTGCCAGCAACCCGGGACAGGGCAATGAGCAGTTCTTC. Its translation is CASNPGQGNEQFF.

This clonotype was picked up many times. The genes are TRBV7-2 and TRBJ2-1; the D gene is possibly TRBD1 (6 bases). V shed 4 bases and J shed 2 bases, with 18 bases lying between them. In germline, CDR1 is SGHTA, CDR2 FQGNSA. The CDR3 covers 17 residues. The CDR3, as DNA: TGTGCCAGCAGCTCATCTACAGGGTTCTTGACCTACAATGAGCAGTTCTTC. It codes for CASSSSTGFLTYNEQFF.

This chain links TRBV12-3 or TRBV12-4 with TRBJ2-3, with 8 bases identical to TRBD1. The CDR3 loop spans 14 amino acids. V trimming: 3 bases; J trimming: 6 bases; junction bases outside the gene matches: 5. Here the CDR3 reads CASSLGQAVDTQYF. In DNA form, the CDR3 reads TGTGCCAGCAGTTTGGGACAGGCGGTGGATACGCAGTATTTT.

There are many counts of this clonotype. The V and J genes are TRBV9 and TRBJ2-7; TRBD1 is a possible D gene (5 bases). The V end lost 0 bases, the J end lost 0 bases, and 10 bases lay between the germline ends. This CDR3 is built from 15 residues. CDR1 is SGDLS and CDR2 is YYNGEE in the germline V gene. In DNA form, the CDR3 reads TGTGCCAGCAGCGTAGGGACGGACAACTCCTACGAGCAGTACTTC. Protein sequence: CASSVGTDNSYEQYF. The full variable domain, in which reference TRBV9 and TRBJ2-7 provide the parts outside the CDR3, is DSGVTQTPKHLITATGQRVTLRCSPRSGDLSVYWYQQSLDQGLQFLIQYYNGEERAKGNILERFSAQQFPDLHSELNLSSLELGDSALYFCASSVGTDNSYEQYFGPGTRLTVT.

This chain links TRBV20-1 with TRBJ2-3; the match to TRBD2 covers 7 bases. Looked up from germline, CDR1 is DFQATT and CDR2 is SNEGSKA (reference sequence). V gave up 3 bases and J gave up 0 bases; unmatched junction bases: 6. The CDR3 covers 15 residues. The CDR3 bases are TGCAGTGCTAGCCGCCAGCGGGGTAGCACAGATACGCAGTATTTT. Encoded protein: CSASRQRGSTDTQYF.

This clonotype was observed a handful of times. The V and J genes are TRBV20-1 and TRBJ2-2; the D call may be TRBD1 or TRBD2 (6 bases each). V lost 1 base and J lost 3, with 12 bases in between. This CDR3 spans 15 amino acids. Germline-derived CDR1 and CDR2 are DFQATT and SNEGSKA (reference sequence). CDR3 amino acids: CSARVEGGDTGELFF. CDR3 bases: TGCAGTGCTAGAGTGGAGGGGGGAGACACCGGGGAGCTGTTTTTT.

As DNA, the CDR3 is TGTGCCAGCAGTCGAACAAACCCCGGGACAGCACCCCTCCACTTT. It is translated as CASSRTNPGTAPLHF. The chain couples TRBV12-3 or TRBV12-4 to TRBJ1-6, with 7 bases that match TRBD1. The CDR3 consists of 15 residues. J lost 11 bases, V lost 5 bases, and 12 bases had no gene match.

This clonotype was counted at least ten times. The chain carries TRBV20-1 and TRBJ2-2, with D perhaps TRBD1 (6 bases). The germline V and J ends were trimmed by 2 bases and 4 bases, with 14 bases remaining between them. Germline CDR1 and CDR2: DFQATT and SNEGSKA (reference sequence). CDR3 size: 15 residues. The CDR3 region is CSARRAGATTGELFF. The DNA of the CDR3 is TGCAGTGCTAGACGAGCAGGGGCTACCACCGGGGAGCTGTTTTTT.

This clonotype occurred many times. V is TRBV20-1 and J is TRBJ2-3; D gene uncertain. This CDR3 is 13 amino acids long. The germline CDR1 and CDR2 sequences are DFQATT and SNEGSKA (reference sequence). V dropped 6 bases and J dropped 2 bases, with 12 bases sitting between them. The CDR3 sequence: CSAPWQPTDTQYF. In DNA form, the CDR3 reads TGCAGTGCCCCCTGGCAGCCCACAGATACGCAGTATTTT.

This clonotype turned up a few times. CDR3 bases: TGTGCCAGCAGCTCTGGGCTAGCGGGGAGCTACAATGAGCAGTTCTTC. As protein: CASSSGLAGSYNEQFF. This chain joins TRBV7-9 and TRBJ2-1; 9 bases fit TRBD2. Germline CDR1 reads SEHNR; CDR2 reads FQNEAQ (reference sequence). This CDR3 is built from 16 residues. V trimming: 4 bases; J trimming: 3 bases; junction bases outside the gene matches: 7. The full variable domain, its missing parts supplied by reference TRBV7-9 and TRBJ2-1, is DTGVSQNPRHKITKRGQNVTFRCDPISEHNRLYWYRQTLGQGPEFLTYFQNEAQLEKSRLLSDRFSAERPKGSFSTLEIQRTEQGDSAMYLCASSSGLAGSYNEQFFGPGTRLTVL.

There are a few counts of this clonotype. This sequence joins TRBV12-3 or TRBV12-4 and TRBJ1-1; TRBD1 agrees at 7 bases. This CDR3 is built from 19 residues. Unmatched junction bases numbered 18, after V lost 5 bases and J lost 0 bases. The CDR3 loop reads CASSPSQGIRLDVNTEAFF. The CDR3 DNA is TGTGCCAGCAGTCCCTCACAGGGGATACGATTAGATGTGAACACTGAAGCTTTCTTT.